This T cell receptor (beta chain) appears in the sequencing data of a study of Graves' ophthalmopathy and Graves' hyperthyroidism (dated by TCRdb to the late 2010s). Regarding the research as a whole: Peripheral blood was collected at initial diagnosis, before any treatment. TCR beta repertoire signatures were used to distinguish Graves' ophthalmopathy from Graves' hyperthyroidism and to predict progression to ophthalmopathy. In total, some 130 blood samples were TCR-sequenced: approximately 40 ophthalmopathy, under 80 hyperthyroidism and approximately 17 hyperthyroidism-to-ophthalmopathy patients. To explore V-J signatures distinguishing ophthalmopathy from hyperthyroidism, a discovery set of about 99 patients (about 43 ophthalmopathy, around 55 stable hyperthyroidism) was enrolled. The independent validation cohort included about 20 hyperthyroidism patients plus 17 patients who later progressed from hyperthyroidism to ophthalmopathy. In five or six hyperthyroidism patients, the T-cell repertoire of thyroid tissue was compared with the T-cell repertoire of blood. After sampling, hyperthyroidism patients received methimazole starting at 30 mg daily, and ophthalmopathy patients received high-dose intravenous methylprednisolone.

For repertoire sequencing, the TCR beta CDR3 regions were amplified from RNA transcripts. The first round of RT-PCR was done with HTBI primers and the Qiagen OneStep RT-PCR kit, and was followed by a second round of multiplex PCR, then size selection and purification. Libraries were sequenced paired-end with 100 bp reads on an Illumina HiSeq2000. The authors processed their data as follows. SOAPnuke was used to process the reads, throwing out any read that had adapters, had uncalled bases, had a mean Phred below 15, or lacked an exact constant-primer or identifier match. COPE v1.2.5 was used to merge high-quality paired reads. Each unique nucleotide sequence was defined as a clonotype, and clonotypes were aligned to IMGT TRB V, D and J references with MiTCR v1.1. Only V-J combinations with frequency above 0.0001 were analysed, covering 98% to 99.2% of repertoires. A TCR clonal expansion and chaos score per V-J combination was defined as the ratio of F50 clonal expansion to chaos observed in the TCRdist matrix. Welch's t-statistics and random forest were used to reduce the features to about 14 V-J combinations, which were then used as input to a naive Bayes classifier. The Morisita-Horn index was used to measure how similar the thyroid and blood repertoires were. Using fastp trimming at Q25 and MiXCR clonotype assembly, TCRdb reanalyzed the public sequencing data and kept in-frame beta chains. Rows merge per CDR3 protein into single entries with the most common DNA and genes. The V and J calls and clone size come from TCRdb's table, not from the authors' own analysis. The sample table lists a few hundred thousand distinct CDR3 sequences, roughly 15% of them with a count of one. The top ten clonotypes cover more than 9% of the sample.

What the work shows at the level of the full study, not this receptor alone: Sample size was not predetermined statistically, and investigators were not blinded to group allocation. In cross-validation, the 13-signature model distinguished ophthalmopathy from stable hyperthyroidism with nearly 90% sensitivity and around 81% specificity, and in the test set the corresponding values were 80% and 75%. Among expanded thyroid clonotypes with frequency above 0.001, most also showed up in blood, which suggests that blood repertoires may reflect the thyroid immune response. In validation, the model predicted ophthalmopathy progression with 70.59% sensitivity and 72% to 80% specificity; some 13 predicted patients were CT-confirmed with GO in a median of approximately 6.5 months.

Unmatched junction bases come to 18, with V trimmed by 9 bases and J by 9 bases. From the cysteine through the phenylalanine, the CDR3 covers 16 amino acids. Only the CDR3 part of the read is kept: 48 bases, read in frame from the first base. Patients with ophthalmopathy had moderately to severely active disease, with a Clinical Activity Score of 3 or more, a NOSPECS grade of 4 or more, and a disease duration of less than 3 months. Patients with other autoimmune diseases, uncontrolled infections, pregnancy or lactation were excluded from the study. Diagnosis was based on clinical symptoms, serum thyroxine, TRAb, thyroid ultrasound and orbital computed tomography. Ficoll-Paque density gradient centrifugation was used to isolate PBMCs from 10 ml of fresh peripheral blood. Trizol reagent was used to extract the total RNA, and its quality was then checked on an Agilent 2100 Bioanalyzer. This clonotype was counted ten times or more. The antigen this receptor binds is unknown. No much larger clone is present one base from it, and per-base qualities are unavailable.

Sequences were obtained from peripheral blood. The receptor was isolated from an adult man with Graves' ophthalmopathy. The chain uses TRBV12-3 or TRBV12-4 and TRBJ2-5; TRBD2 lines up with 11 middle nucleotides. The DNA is TGTGCCAGTCAACGTAGCGGGGGGGGGCGATCGAAGGCCCAGTACTTC. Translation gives CASQRSGGGRSKAQYF.